The 16 T cell receptor beta chains below come from one sample, sequenced in a study of blood T cell repertoires in COVID-19. Profiling relied on immunoSEQ multiplex PCR, and the TCRdb table lists in-frame clones only, not all of them. Among about 480,000 clones, approximately 87% were seen once, and the ten largest hold 1.5% to 2%. Material: PBMCs or T cells enriched from blood (not recorded which). Every receptor here comes from a woman aged 40-49 years who had recovered from COVID-19.

This chain joins TRBV7-8 and TRBJ1-1, with D possibly being TRBD1 (5 bases). The CDR3 consists of 14 residues. Germline loops: CDR1 SGHVS, CDR2 FQNEAQ. Trimming took 6 bases from V and 4 from J, leaving 15 bases between them. CDR3 DNA: TGTGCCAGCAGGCTCGGGGGAAGTATCACTGAAGCTTTCTTT. Translating it yields CASRLGGSITEAFF.

The V call is TRBV11-2, the J call TRBJ2-7, with D unresolved. The CDR3 is 10 amino acids. V was cut by 5 bases and J by 4 bases, with 3 bases left in between. Germline values: CDR1 SGHAT, CDR2 FQNNGV. CDR3 sequence (DNA): TGTGCCAGCAGCCTGTACGAGCAGTACTTC. This gives the protein CASSLYEQYF.

The V call is TRBV9, the J call TRBJ2-7; no firm D call. Trimming removed 2 bases from V and 5 bases from J, with 14 bases in between. Germline-derived CDR1 and CDR2 are SGDLS and YYNGEE. The CDR3 length is 14 residues. Written as DNA, the CDR3 is TGTGCCAGCAGCGTGGCCTCTGCGGCGGACGAGCAGTACTTC. Protein sequence: CASSVASAADEQYF. The complete variable domain, with remaining parts taken from reference TRBV9 and TRBJ2-7, reads DSGVTQTPKHLITATGQRVTLRCSPRSGDLSVYWYQQSLDQGLQFLIQYYNGEERAKGNILERFSAQQFPDLHSELNLSSLELGDSALYFCASSVASAADEQYFGPGTRLTVT.

This clone was detected once. The rearrangement links TRBV5-4 to TRBJ1-5; no firm D call. The CDR3 extends over 13 amino acids. Trimming shortened V by 0 bases and J by 5 bases, and 6 bases separated the two germline ends. CDR1 SGHNT and CDR2 YYREEE come from the germline V gene (reference sequence). CDR3 DNA sequence: TGTGCCAGCAGCTTGGGGCAAGATCAGCCCCAGCATTTT. Translating gives CASSLGQDQPQHF.

The chain is built from TRBV6-1 and TRBJ2-1, with 12 positions matching TRBD1. V lost 4 bases, J lost 6 bases, and 13 bases stayed unmatched. The length of the CDR3 is 18 residues. Germline loops: CDR1 MNHNS, CDR2 SASEGT. CDR3 in amino acids: CASSGGTGGGISTNEQFF. Here the CDR3 DNA reads TGTGCCAGCAGTGGCGGGACAGGGGGCGGAATAAGTACCAATGAGCAGTTCTTC.

This chain connects TRBV11-3 to TRBJ2-2; D may be TRBD1 (6 bases). Germline V gene lookup returns CDR1 SGHNT and CDR2 YENEEA. The CDR3 covers 15 residues. Trimming cost V 1 base and J 4 bases, with 10 bases left between them. CDR3 DNA: TGTGCCAGCAGCTTAGCGGGCAGGGGCACCGGGGAGCTGTTTTTT. It specifies CASSLAGRGTGELFF.

The genes are TRBV10-3 and TRBJ2-5, with 9 bases identical to TRBD2. With 4 bases clipped from V and 5 bases from J, the junction kept 2 bases outside the gene matches. Germline CDR1 is ENHRY and CDR2 is SYGVKD. CDR3 size: 13 residues. The CDR3 sequence is CAISVTSGETQYF. The CDR3 region has the DNA TGTGCCATCAGTGTAACTAGCGGGGAGACCCAGTACTTC.

The chain couples TRBV2 to TRBJ1-5; TRBD1 is a possible D gene (5 bases). Germline values: CDR1 SNHLY, CDR2 FYNNEI. The V gene lost 11 bases and the J gene lost 1 base, with 12 bases spanning the gap. The CDR3 has 13 residues. CDR3 in DNA: TGTGCCGCCGGGGGGACGAGCAATCAGCCCCAGCATTTT. This codes for CAAGGTSNQPQHF.

The chain links TRBV14 to TRBJ1-2; 7 nucleotides agree with TRBD1. This CDR3 contains 13 residues. Germline loops: CDR1 SGHDN, CDR2 FVKESK. After removal of 3 bases from V and 4 bases from J, the junction contained 2 bases not matched to a gene. This chain's CDR3 is CASSQGQFYGYTF. The CDR3 DNA reads TGTGCCAGCAGCCAGGGACAGTTCTATGGCTACACCTTC. Full variable domain (missing parts from reference TRBV14 and TRBJ1-2): EAGVTQFPSHSVIEKGQTVTLRCDPISGHDNLYWYRRVMGKEIKFLLHFVKESKQDESGMPNNRFLAERTGGTYSTLKVQPAELEDSGVYFCASSQGQFYGYTFGSGTRLTVV.

The chain links TRBV7-2 to TRBJ2-1; 9 nucleotides line up with TRBD2. Germline assignment: CDR1 SGHTA and CDR2 FQGNSA. This CDR3 has 17 residues. V trimming: 1 base; J trimming: 2 bases; junction bases outside the gene matches: 6. The CDR3 nucleotides are TGTGCCAGCAGCTTAGTTGGGATAGCGGGAGCCTACAATGAGCAGTTCTTC. Its protein is CASSLVGIAGAYNEQFF.

This sequence joins TRBV5-1 and TRBJ2-5, with TRBD1 identical over 9 bases. The CDR3 extends over 17 amino acids. Unmatched junction bases numbered 11, after V lost 4 bases and J lost 1 base. Germline V gene data show CDR1 as SGHRS and CDR2 as YFSETQ. CDR3 DNA: TGCGCCAGCAGCAGAGACCCCGGGACAGGGAGCCAAGAGACCCAGTACTTC. As protein: CASSRDPGTGSQETQYF.

The CDR3 loop reads CSAGQGRAAFF. The CDR3, as DNA: TGCAGTGCTGGACAGGGACGAGCAGCTTTCTTT. The rearrangement uses TRBV20-1 and TRBJ1-1; 8 bases agree with TRBD1. The CDR3 consists of 11 residues. V gave up 5 bases and J gave up 10 bases; unmatched junction bases: 6. Germline V gene lookup returns CDR1 DFQATT and CDR2 SNEGSKA (reference sequence).

The chain couples TRBV3-1 (or the pseudogene TRBV3-2) to TRBJ1-2, with D hard to call. V was clipped by 5 bases and J by 2 bases, with 9 bases between them. Looked up from germline, CDR1 is LGHDT and CDR2 is YNNKEL (reference sequence). The CDR3 length is 13 residues. CDR3 DNA sequence: TGTGCCAGCAGCACCGAGTACAACTATGGCTACACCTTC. Translating it yields CASSTEYNYGYTF.

This rearrangement joins TRBV30 to TRBJ1-6, with 7 positions matching TRBD1. The germline V gene encodes CDR1 GTSNPN and CDR2 SVGIG (reference sequence). This CDR3 comprises 13 residues. After removal of 7 bases from V and 5 bases from J, the junction contained 5 bases not matched to a gene. DNA for the CDR3: TGTGCCTCCAACAGGGGAGATAATTCACCCCTCCACTTT. It encodes CASNRGDNSPLHF.

This clone was picked up a small number of times. The CDR3 DNA sequence: TGTGCCAGCAGGGGACAGACCAACACCGGGGAGCTGTTTTTT. Translation: CASRGQTNTGELFF. The V and J genes are TRBV2 and TRBJ2-2; 7 positions match TRBD1. The CDR3 length is 14 residues. The trim removed 6 bases at V and 2 bases at J, leaving 3 bases unmatched. CDR1 and CDR2 from the germline V gene are SNHLY and FYNNEI. The full variable domain, with the rest looked up from reference TRBV2 and TRBJ2-2, is EPEVTQTPSHQVTQMGQEVILRCVPISNHLYFYWYRQILGQKVEFLVSFYNNEISEKSEIFDDQFSVERPDGSNFTLKIRSTKLEDSAMYFCASRGQTNTGELFFGEGSRLTVL.

V and J are TRBV5-4 and TRBJ1-2; 7 positions match TRBD1. This CDR3 is 14 amino acids long. The trim removed 2 bases at V and 1 base at J, leaving 2 bases unmatched. Germline CDR1 is SGHNT and CDR2 is YYREEE (reference sequence). Written as DNA, the CDR3 is TGTGCCAGCAGCTTTCGACAGGGTAACTATGGCTACACCTTC. Encoded protein: CASSFRQGNYGYTF.